This T cell receptor beta chain was retrieved from a study of blood T cell repertoires in COVID-19. Turning to the study itself: Samples came from the United States, Italy and Spain, spanning acute and convalescent COVID-19. T cells, B-cell-depleted T cells, or PBMCs provided the cDNA or gDNA that served as material.

CDR3 length: 17 residues. Trimming shortened V by 2 bases and J by 6 bases, and 22 bases separated the two germline ends. Study processing details: Nucleated cell counts were estimated from reference gene primer amplification. Sequencing was performed with immunoSEQ multiplex PCR; in TCRdb, only in-frame clones are kept and a portion is missing. Clone size and V and J calls were adopted from that table, with D and trimming inferred from the DNA. The table records approximately 180,000 clones, 70% to 90% of them present only once. The sequence was obtained from a man aged 55 to 69 with active or convalescent COVID-19. V gene TRBV23-1 combines with J gene TRBJ1-2, with D unclear. TRBV23-1 is identified as an open reading frame with a role that is uncertain. Sequences were obtained from peripheral blood. CDR3 region: CASSQGQKSFRCHGYTF. CDR3 nucleotides: TGCGCCAGCAGTCAAGGGCAGAAGAGCTTTCGTTGCCATGGCTACACCTTC.